The rows below give T cell receptor beta chains drawn from one sample of a study of cytomegalovirus exposure and HLA in healthy donors. Some clones are missing from TCRdb's copy, which holds only in-frame ones; the method was immunoSEQ multiplex PCR. The repertoire holds 110,000 to 150,000 clones, with 80% as singletons. The material sequenced was PBMCs. The receptors were sampled from a man aged 35-49 years in good health and CMV-seronegative. CDR3s include the opening cysteine and the closing phenylalanine or tryptophan. Each record gives: J gene, V gene, clone size, D gene, CDR3 DNA, CDR3 protein. A D gene is named only where the DNA matches it firmly. Expanded clones are given a class, and other clones once, few, many or no size at all.

>TRBJ2-5|TRBV9|.|TRBD1
TGTGCCAGCAGCGTATCCGGACAGGGGGGGACCCAGTACTTC
CASSVSGQGGTQYF
>TRBJ1-2|TRBV6-6|.|.
TGTGCCAGCAGTCCCCCCAAGGACATAGTACGTGGCTACACCTTC
CASSPPKDIVRGYTF
>TRBJ1-6|TRBV9|.|.
TGTGCCAGCAGCGCCCGGAGTTCTGGGAATTCACCCCTCCACTTT
CASSARSSGNSPLHF
>TRBJ2-7|TRBV13|.|.
TGTGCCAGCAGCTTAATAGGCGGGGTAACCTACGAGCAGTACTTC
CASSLIGGVTYEQYF
>TRBJ1-5|TRBV28|.|.
TGTGCCAGCATCTCAATGGGTCAGGGAGGGAAAAAGAATAGCAATCAGCCCCAGCATTTT
CASISMGQGGKKNSNQPQHF
>TRBJ1-4|TRBV9|.|TRBD1
TGTGCCAGCAGCAAACAGGGGGGGGGTGAAAAACTGTTTTTT
CASSKQGGGEKLFF
>TRBJ2-7|TRBV5-1|.|TRBD1
TGCGCCAGCAGCTTGTCCACCGGGACAGGGTTGCTGTCGCAGTACTTC
CASSLSTGTGLLSQYF
>TRBJ2-5|TRBV29-1|.|TRBD2
TGCAGCGTTGAAGCCGGGACTAGCGGGCTTAGGACCCAGTACTTC
CSVEAGTSGLRTQYF
>TRBJ1-1|TRBV7-9|.|TRBD1
TGTGCCAGCAGCAATTCAGCAGGGGGTGGTACTGAAGCTTTCTTT
CASSNSAGGGTEAFF
>TRBJ1-5|TRBV7-9|.|.
TGTACCAGCAGCTTGGAGAATCAGCCCCAGCATTTT
CTSSLENQPQHF
>TRBJ2-7|TRBV27|.|TRBD1
TGTGCCACCCTGGGGACAGGGGGCAGCTACGAGCAGTACTTC
CATLGTGGSYEQYF
>TRBJ2-3|TRBV5-8|.|.
TGTGCCAGCAGCTTGGAACAGGCGGATACGCAGTATTTT
CASSLEQADTQYF
>TRBJ2-7|TRBV7-6|.|TRBD1
TGTGCCAGCATGCCGGGACAGGGGTTCTACGAGCAGTACTTC
CASMPGQGFYEQYF
>TRBJ1-1|TRBV6-5|.|.
TGTGCCAGCACCATGGGGCAGAACACTGAAGCTTTCTTT
CASTMGQNTEAFF
>TRBJ2-3|TRBV13|few|TRBD2
TGTGCCAGCAGCTTAAGGTTACCGGGGGGAACTGATACGCAGTATTTT
CASSLRLPGGTDTQYF
>TRBJ2-1|TRBV9|.|TRBD2
TGTGCCAGCAGCTCGAGAGGTTCGTTTGTAGGGACTAGCGGGCAAAGCTCCTACAATGAGCAGTTCTTC
CASSSRGSFVGTSGQSSYNEQFF
>TRBJ2-2|TRBV29-1|.|.
TGCAGCGTCGCGGGGGCAGGGAGGTCCGGGGAGCTGTTTTTT
CSVAGAGRSGELFF
>TRBJ2-1|TRBV7-9|.|.
TGTGCCAGTCGGCTCACAGGGTCGTCCTACAATGAGCAGTTCTTC
CASRLTGSSYNEQFF
>TRBJ2-7|TRBV30|.|.
TGTGCCTGGACAGATTTCTACGAGCAGTACTTC
CAWTDFYEQYF
>TRBJ2-5|TRBV7-9|.|.
TGTGCCAGCAGCTTAGCCTTCGGTAAAGAGACCCAGTACTTC
CASSLAFGKETQYF
>TRBJ1-2|TRBV7-9|.|.
TGTGCCAGCAGCTCCCCGGCGGGGGAAAAAGGCTACACCTTC
CASSSPAGEKGYTF
>TRBJ1-1|TRBV10-3|once|.
TGTGCCATCAGCCTCGACGGAGTTAACACTGAAGCTTTCTTT
CAISLDGVNTEAFF
>TRBJ1-1|TRBV15|few|.
TGTGCCACCAGCAGGCCCGGAGGGACGAGAACTGAAGCTTTCTTT
CATSRPGGTRTEAFF
>TRBJ2-2|TRBV4-3|.|TRBD1
TGCGCCAGCAGCCAGCCCGGGACAGGGCACACCGGGGAGCTGTTTTTT
CASSQPGTGHTGELFF
>TRBJ1-1|TRBV5-1|.|TRBD1
TGCGCCAGCAGCTTGGGACAGGGGGCGGGTCGGGACACTGAAGCTTTCTTT
CASSLGQGAGRDTEAFF
>TRBJ1-2|TRBV11-2|once|TRBD1
TGTGCCAGCAGCTTCGAAAAGGGACAGAGGGAGGGCTACACCTTC
CASSFEKGQREGYTF
>TRBJ2-7|TRBV27|.|.
TGTGCCAGCAGGAGACAGTCCAACCGCCACGAGCAGTACTTC
CASRRQSNRHEQYF
>TRBJ1-1|TRBV14|.|.
TGTGCCAGCAAAGAGTTCGTGAACACTGAAGCTTTCTTT
CASKEFVNTEAFF
>TRBJ2-7|TRBV4-1|.|TRBD2
TGCGCCAGCAGCCAAGAACTAGCGGGGACCTACGAGCAGTACTTC
CASSQELAGTYEQYF
>TRBJ1-4|TRBV5-1|.|TRBD1
TGCGCCAGCAGTCCGACAGGGGGCAGTTTTGAAAAACTGTTTTTT
CASSPTGGSFEKLFF
>TRBJ1-3|TRBV19|.|.
TGTGCCAGTAGTAACGCAGGGTCTGGAAACACCATATATTTT
CASSNAGSGNTIYF
>TRBJ1-6|TRBV14|few|.
TGTGCCAGCAGCCAAGATCCCCCAGGAATTTCACCCCTCCACTTT
CASSQDPPGISPLHF
>TRBJ2-7|TRBV7-9|.|.
TGTGCCAGCAGTCCTGACGGGGTCTACGAGCAGTACTTC
CASSPDGVYEQYF
>TRBJ1-1|TRBV19|.|TRBD1
TGTGCCAGTACCTACCCGACAGGGACCGAAGCTTTCTTT
CASTYPTGTEAFF
>TRBJ1-5|TRBV10-2|once|.
TGCGCCAGCAGTGAGCAAGGGGCTGGGCAGCCCCAGCATTTT
CASSEQGAGQPQHF
>TRBJ1-2|TRBV4-3|few|TRBD1
TGCGCCAGCAGCCAAGTTGGCCGGGACAGGGTCTATGGCTACACCTTC
CASSQVGRDRVYGYTF
>TRBJ1-2|TRBV18|.|.
TGTGCCAGCTCAAACGTAAGGGAGGGCTACACCTTC
CASSNVREGYTF
>TRBJ1-2|TRBV15|.|.
TGTGCCACCAGCAGAGATGGGAGCTATGGCTACACCTTC
CATSRDGSYGYTF
>TRBJ1-4|TRBV7-9|.|.
TGTGCCAGCAGTCAACAGGGCTCTAATGAAAAACTGTTTTTT
CASSQQGSNEKLFF
>TRBJ2-2|TRBV19|once|TRBD2
TGTGCCAGTAGTCGGGGGAGGGTAGGAAATATATCGGGCACCGGGGAGCTGTTTTTT
CASSRGRVGNISGTGELFF
>TRBJ2-3|TRBV6-1|.|TRBD1
TGTGCCAGCAGTGATCCCGGGACAGGGGGCGCGAGGTATACGCAGTATTTT
CASSDPGTGGARYTQYF
>TRBJ2-2|TRBV11-3|.|TRBD1
TGTGCCAGCAGCTTACGTTGGGGACAGGGTAACACCGGGGAGCTGTTTTTT
CASSLRWGQGNTGELFF
>TRBJ2-5|TRBV5-4|.|TRBD1
TGTGCCAGCAGTTTTGACAGGGGGCGATCAGAGACCCAGTACTTC
CASSFDRGRSETQYF
>TRBJ1-6|TRBV19|.|.
TGTGCCAGTAGTATTGAAAGGGACTCCAGCTCCTATAATTCACCCCTCCACTTT
CASSIERDSSSYNSPLHF
>TRBJ2-2|TRBV21-1|once|.
TGTGCCAGCAGGACAGGGGGTGACACCGGGGAGCTGTTTTTT
CASRTGGDTGELFF
>TRBJ1-4|TRBV5-8|.|TRBD1
TGTGCCAGCAGCAGTTCCGGGACAGGTGAAAAACTGTTTTTT
CASSSSGTGEKLFF
>TRBJ2-1|TRBV19|.|TRBD2
TGTGCCAGTAGCAAGGAACCGGAGCGGGGGGGCTACAATGAGCAGTTCTTC
CASSKEPERGGYNEQFF
>TRBJ1-2|TRBV12-2|.|.
TGTGCAAGTCGCTTCCGACAGGGTACTGCCAACTATGGCTACACCTTC
CASRFRQGTANYGYTF
>TRBJ2-7|TRBV11-2|.|TRBD1
TGTGCCAGCAGCCAGACAGGGTCCGAGCAGTACTTC
CASSQTGSEQYF
>TRBJ1-2|TRBV5-1|.|TRBD1
TGCGCCAGCAGCTTTGGTGAGGGACAGGGGGTCTATGGCTACACCTTC
CASSFGEGQGVYGYTF
>TRBJ2-5|TRBV5-4|.|TRBD2
TGTGCCAGCAGCTCACCCGAGGGACTAGCGACACAAGAGACCCAGTACTTC
CASSSPEGLATQETQYF
>TRBJ2-5|TRBV7-2|.|TRBD2
TGTGCCAGCAGCTTAGCGGGCGGGGGGATGGAGACCCAGTACTTC
CASSLAGGGMETQYF
>TRBJ1-5|TRBV30|once|.
TGTGCCTGGAGTGTACAGGGAGTTTCTCGCAATCAGCCCCAGCATTTT
CAWSVQGVSRNQPQHF
>TRBJ2-5|TRBV4-1|.|.
TGCGCCAGCAGTAAAAGTGAACAGCAAGAGACCCAGTACTTC
CASSKSEQQETQYF